This passage covers 25 T cell receptor beta chains from one sample sequenced in a study of cytotoxic CD8 clonotypes in ibrutinib-treated CLL. TCRdb keeps only in-frame clones here, not all; method: immunoSEQ multiplex PCR. The table records about 140,000 clones, approximately 80% of them present only once. The input for sequencing was PBMCs, taken after 12 months of ibrutinib treatment. The receptors originated from a human donor with chronic lymphocytic leukemia.

This chain connects TRBV4-3 to TRBJ2-3, with 10 bases lining up with TRBD2. Germline values: CDR1 LGHNA, CDR2 YSLEER. This CDR3 has 15 amino acids. V dropped 1 base and J dropped 3; count of bases not matched to a gene: 1. The CDR3 DNA sequence: TGCGCCAGCAGCCAAGTGGGACTAGCGACAGATACGCAGTATTTT. Its translation: CASSQVGLATDTQYF.

This clone was recorded only once. The V and J genes are TRBV28 and TRBJ2-6; no definite D call. CDR3 length: 15 residues. Trimming left V 6 bases short and J 0 bases short, with 9 bases between. Per germline, CDR1 MDHEN and CDR2 SYDVKM. The CDR3 nucleotides are TGTGCCAGCAGCCCTGGCGGCTCTGGGGCCAACGTCCTGACTTTC. This sequence encodes CASSPGGSGANVLTF.

The chain links TRBV16 to TRBJ1-2, with D possibly TRBD1 on 5 matching bases. This CDR3 contains 17 residues. The V end lost 0 bases, the J end lost 4 bases, and 18 bases lay between the germline ends. Germline CDR1 KGHSY, CDR2 FQNENV. The CDR3 nucleotides read TGTGCCAGCAGCCAATCGGCCAGTTGGGTTGGGGGCTATGGCTACACCTTC. Translated: CASSQSASWVGGYGYTF.

The chain couples TRBV11-3 to TRBJ2-2, with TRBD2 identical over 14 bases. J lost 0 bases, V lost 5 bases, and 8 bases had no gene match. The germline gives CDR1 SGHNT, CDR2 YENEEA. The length of the CDR3 is 19 residues. CDR3 DNA: TGTGCCAGCAGCCCAGGGACTAGCGGGAGCATCGCGAACACCGGGGAGCTGTTTTTT. Its translation: CASSPGTSGSIANTGELFF.

The chain links TRBV18 to TRBJ1-3; D may be TRBD1 (5 bases). Germline CDR1 KGHSH, CDR2 LQKENI. CDR3 length: 15 residues. V was trimmed by 5 bases and J by 4 bases, leaving 15 bases between them. The CDR3 reads CASSTRDGTGNTIYF. The CDR3 nucleotides are TGTGCCAGCTCAACCCGGGATGGGACGGGAAACACCATATATTTT.

The chain uses TRBV7-8 and TRBJ2-2; 11 bases are a match to TRBD1. Trimming at V came to 4 bases and at J to 6 bases, leaving 1 base not matched to a gene. The CDR3 is 14 amino acids. CDR1 is SGHVS and CDR2 is FQNEAQ in the germline V gene. CDR3 loop: CASSWTGGPGELFF. The CDR3 nucleotides are TGTGCCAGCAGCTGGACAGGGGGCCCCGGGGAGCTGTTTTTT.

This chain links TRBV11-3 with TRBJ2-3, with TRBD2 as a possible D gene (6 bases). CDR1 and CDR2 from the germline V gene are SGHNT and YENEEA. The length of the CDR3 is 13 residues. Trimming removed 5 bases from V and 7 bases from J, with 13 bases in between. CDR3 region: CASSPLLAYTQYF. The DNA for the CDR3 is TGTGCCAGCAGCCCATTACTAGCTTATACGCAGTATTTT.

The chain recombines TRBV28 with TRBJ1-2; D is uncertain. Per the germline V gene, CDR1 is MDHEN and CDR2 is SYDVKM. CDR3 length: 17 amino acids. With 3 bases removed from V and 4 bases from J, the gap between germline ends came to 21 bases. The CDR3: CASSLPLTLPPVYGYTF. In DNA, the CDR3 is TGTGCCAGCAGTTTGCCGCTTACCCTCCCTCCGGTCTATGGCTACACCTTC.

This rearrangement joins TRBV15 to TRBJ2-4; perhaps D is TRBD1 or TRBD2 (6 bases each). The germline V gene has CDR1 LNHNV and CDR2 YYDKDF (reference sequence). The CDR3 is 15 amino acids. V shed 2 bases and J shed 1 base, with 9 bases lying between them. The CDR3 coding sequence is TGTGCCACCAGCAGACCGGGGGCGGCCAAAAACATTCAGTACTTC. This encodes CATSRPGAAKNIQYF.

This clone appeared a few times. As DNA, the CDR3 is TGTGCCAGCAGCTTAGCCCCGGGGGTGAACACTGAAGCTTTCTTT. Protein sequence: CASSLAPGVNTEAFF. The chain uses TRBV7-2 and TRBJ1-1; D is perhaps TRBD1 (5 bases). The germline gives CDR1 SGHTA, CDR2 FQGNSA. V dropped 0 bases and J dropped 0 bases, with 8 bases sitting between them. This CDR3 is built from 15 residues.

The rearrangement links TRBV29-1 to TRBJ2-3; no clear D. Trimming removed 0 bases at V and 9 bases at J, with 16 bases between. The CDR3 loop spans 14 amino acids. Germline V gene sequence: CDR1 SQVTM, CDR2 ANQGSEA. For the CDR3, the DNA is TGCAGCGTTGAAGATGTTTTTGTCTTGGGGACGCAGTATTTT. Protein sequence: CSVEDVFVLGTQYF.

V and J are TRBV6-5 and TRBJ1-4, with D perhaps matching TRBD1 (6 bases). Trimming took 0 bases from V and 2 from J, leaving 7 bases between them. The CDR3 spans 15 residues. Germline assignment: CDR1 MNHEY and CDR2 SVGAGI. This CDR3 reads CASSYSGGTNEKLFF. Here the CDR3 DNA reads TGTGCCAGCAGTTACTCAGGGGGGACTAATGAAAAACTGTTTTTT.

This clone appeared a few times. Its ends do not fully match the called genes, so a read error is possible. This chain connects TRBV27 to TRBJ2-7; 7 nucleotides agree with TRBD1. Germline CDR1 MNHEY, CDR2 SMNVEV (reference sequence). The CDR3 length is 15 residues. This CDR3 is CASSVSQGQSYEQYF. The CDR3 DNA is TGTGCCAGCAGTGTATCACAGGGGCAATCCTACGAGCAGTACTTC.

The chain is built from TRBV10-3 and TRBJ2-6, with no clear D. V lost 3 bases and J lost 0, with 9 bases in between. CDR3 length: 16 residues. From germline, CDR1 is ENHRY and CDR2 SYGVKD. The CDR3 DNA sequence: TGTGCCATCAGTGATTCCGGTCGCTCTGGGGCCAACGTCCTGACTTTC. It specifies CAISDSGRSGANVLTF.

The V and J genes are TRBV14 and TRBJ2-1; D call uncertain. This CDR3 region has 12 residues. Germline V gene lookup returns CDR1 SGHDN and CDR2 FVKESK. Trimming removed 0 bases at V and 12 bases at J, with 9 bases between. CDR3 amino acids: CASSQESARQFF. The CDR3 DNA reads as TGTGCCAGCAGCCAAGAATCGGCCCGGCAGTTCTTC.

The rearrangement links TRBV10-3 to TRBJ2-2; 9 positions agree with TRBD2. The ends lost 6 bases at V and 5 bases at J; junction bases unmatched: 4. There are 14 residues in the CDR3. Germline loops: CDR1 ENHRY, CDR2 SYGVKD. CDR3 DNA sequence: TGTGCCATCAGGCGGGGGGGCTCAACCGGGGAGCTGTTTTTT. It encodes CAIRRGGSTGELFF.

The chain couples TRBV18 to TRBJ2-5; possible D gene TRBD1, 5 bases. Germline V gene lookup returns CDR1 KGHSH and CDR2 LQKENI. This CDR3 is 18 amino acids long. V lost 4 bases, J lost 2 bases, and 23 bases lay in between. DNA for the CDR3: TGTGCCAGCTCACGAGAAGGGATCAGGGCAACCCGTCAAGAGACCCAGTACTTC. Translation: CASSREGIRATRQETQYF.

This chain links TRBV5-6 with TRBJ2-7; no firm D call. CDR3 length equals 14 residues. The V gene's germline CDR1 is SGHDT and CDR2 YYEEEE. V lost 1 base and J lost 3, with 11 bases in between. The CDR3 spells CASSLYGVFYEQYF. CDR3 nucleotide sequence: TGTGCCAGCAGCTTGTATGGGGTTTTCTACGAGCAGTACTTC.

V usage is TRBV28 and J usage is TRBJ1-2, with D uncertain. Trimming took 6 bases from V and 1 from J, leaving 12 bases between them. CDR3 size: 14 residues. The germline V gene encodes CDR1 MDHEN and CDR2 SYDVKM. The CDR3 loop is CASRSWEGNYGYTF. CDR3 DNA: TGTGCCAGCAGGTCCTGGGAGGGTAACTATGGCTACACCTTC.

J is TRBJ2-2 and V is TRBV2; D is unresolved. The V end was cut by 6 bases, the J end by 6 bases, with 11 bases between. Germline lookup yields CDR1 SNHLY and CDR2 FYNNEI. This CDR3 spans 13 amino acids. This chain's CDR3 is CASRETVPGELFF. The CDR3 nucleotides read TGTGCCAGCAGGGAGACGGTTCCCGGGGAGCTGTTTTTT.

This clone was detected a few times. The V call is TRBV7-9, the J call TRBJ2-2; D possibly corresponds to TRBD1 (6 bases). The CDR3 sequence is 14 residues long. Germline CDR1 reads SEHNR; CDR2 reads FQNEAQ (reference sequence). Between the trimmed V and J ends, which lost 4 bases and 1 base, there was a span of 7 bases. This CDR3 reads CASSWGQNTGELFF. CDR3 DNA sequence: TGTGCCAGCAGCTGGGGACAGAACACCGGGGAGCTGTTTTTT. Based on the CDR3 plus reference TRBV7-9 and TRBJ2-2, the full variable domain is DTGVSQNPRHKITKRGQNVTFRCDPISEHNRLYWYRQTLGQGPEFLTYFQNEAQLEKSRLLSDRFSAERPKGSFSTLEIQRTEQGDSAMYLCASSWGQNTGELFFGEGSRLTVL.

The chain is built from TRBV7-6 and TRBJ1-5, with D maybe TRBD1 (5 bases). Trimming cost V 3 bases and J 4 bases, with 7 bases left between them. This CDR3 comprises 13 residues. From germline, CDR1 is SGHVS and CDR2 FNYEAQ. The CDR3 loop is CASSLGLNQPQHF. The CDR3 DNA reads as TGTGCCAGCAGCTTGGGACTAAATCAGCCCCAGCATTTT. Using reference TRBV7-6 and TRBJ1-5 for the parts outside the CDR3, the full variable domain is GAGVSQSPRYKVTKRGQDVALRCDPISGHVSLYWYRQALGQGPEFLTYFNYEAQQDKSGLPNDRFSAERPEGSISTLTIQRTEQRDSAMYRCASSLGLNQPQHFGDGTRLSIL.

The J gene is TRBJ2-2, the V gene TRBV28; a weak D match, TRBD1 (6 bases). CDR3 size: 14 residues. Germline V lookup: CDR1 MDHEN, CDR2 SYDVKM. The V end was cut by 6 bases, the J end by 5 bases, with 13 bases between. In nucleotides, the CDR3 is TGTGCCAGCAGCCCGGGACACCGGACCGGGGAGCTGTTTTTT. Its protein is CASSPGHRTGELFF.

The genes are TRBV5-4 and TRBJ2-2, with TRBD1 as a possible D gene (6 bases). Germline CDR1 reads SGHNT; CDR2 reads YYREEE (reference sequence). The V gene lost 5 bases and the J gene lost 5 bases, with 13 bases spanning the gap. The CDR3 contains 14 residues. CDR3 protein: CASSSQGLTGELFF. The CDR3 region has the DNA TGTGCCAGCAGTTCGCAGGGGTTAACCGGGGAGCTGTTTTTT.

The gene calls are TRBV9 and TRBJ2-5; D is uncertain. The CDR3 contains 14 residues. The germline V gene has CDR1 SGDLS and CDR2 YYNGEE. With 5 bases removed from V and 0 bases from J, the gap between germline ends came to 11 bases. The chain's CDR3 is CASSDRLDQETQYF. The CDR3 nucleotides read TGTGCCAGCAGTGATAGGCTAGACCAAGAGACCCAGTACTTC.